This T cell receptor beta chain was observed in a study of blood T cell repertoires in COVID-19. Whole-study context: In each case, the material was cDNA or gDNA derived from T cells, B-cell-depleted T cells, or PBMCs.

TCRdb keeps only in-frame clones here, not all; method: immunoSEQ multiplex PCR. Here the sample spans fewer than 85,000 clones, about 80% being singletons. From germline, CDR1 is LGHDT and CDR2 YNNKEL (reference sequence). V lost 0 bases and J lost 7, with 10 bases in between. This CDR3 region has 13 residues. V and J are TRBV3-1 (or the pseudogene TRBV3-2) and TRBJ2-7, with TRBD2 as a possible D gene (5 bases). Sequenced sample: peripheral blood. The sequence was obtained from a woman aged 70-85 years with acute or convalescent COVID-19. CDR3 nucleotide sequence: TGTGCCAGCAGCCAAGAAGCGGTCCCGGAGCAGTACTTC. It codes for CASSQEAVPEQYF.